This TCR beta chain was sequenced for a study of identical twins. TCRdb re-analysed the 5' RACE reads in MiXCR, keeping a single row per CDR3 protein. The sample comprises about 190,000 distinct CDR3 sequences, 15% of which are singletons, and 35% to 45% rests with the top ten. Germline values: CDR1 SGHDN, CDR2 FVKESK. Unmatched junction bases numbered 5, after V lost 2 bases and J lost 0 bases. The CDR3 is 16 residues long. Another study also made use of these data, one on T cells expressing NK-cell markers. That investigation notes: Only alpha-beta TCR T cells were sorted in several experiments, using an anti-gamma-delta TCR antibody.

The specimen was CD8+ T cells sorted from blood. The receptor's source is a woman between 18 and 29 years old in good health. The chain recombines TRBV14 with TRBJ2-3; TRBD1 matches at 7 bases. The CDR3 spells CASSQRGPSSTDTQYF. CDR3 DNA sequence: TGTGCCAGCAGCCAAAGGGGGCCCTCTAGCACAGATACGCAGTATTTT.